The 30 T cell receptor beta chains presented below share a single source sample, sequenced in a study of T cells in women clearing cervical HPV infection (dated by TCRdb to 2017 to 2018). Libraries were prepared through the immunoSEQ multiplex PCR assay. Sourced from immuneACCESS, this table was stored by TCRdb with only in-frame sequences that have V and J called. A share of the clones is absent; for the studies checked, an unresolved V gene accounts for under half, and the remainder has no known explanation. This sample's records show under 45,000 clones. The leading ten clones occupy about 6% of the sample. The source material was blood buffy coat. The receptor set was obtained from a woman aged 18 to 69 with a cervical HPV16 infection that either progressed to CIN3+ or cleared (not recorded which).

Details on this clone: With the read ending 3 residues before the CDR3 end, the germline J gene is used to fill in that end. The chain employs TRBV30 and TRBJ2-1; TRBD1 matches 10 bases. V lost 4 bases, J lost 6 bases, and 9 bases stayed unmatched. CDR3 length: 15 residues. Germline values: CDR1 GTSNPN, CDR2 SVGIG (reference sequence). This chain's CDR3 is CAWNREGQGINEQFF. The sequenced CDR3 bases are TGTGCCTGGAACCGAGAGGGACAGGGGATCAATGAG.

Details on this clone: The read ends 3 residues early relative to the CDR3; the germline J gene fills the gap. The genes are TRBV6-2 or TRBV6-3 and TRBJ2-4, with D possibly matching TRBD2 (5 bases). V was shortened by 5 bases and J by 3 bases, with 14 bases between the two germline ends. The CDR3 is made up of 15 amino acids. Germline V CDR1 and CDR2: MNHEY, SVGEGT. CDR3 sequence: CASSRRTAGKNIQYF. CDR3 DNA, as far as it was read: TGTGCCAGCAGTAGGAGGACCGCGGGCAAAAACATT.

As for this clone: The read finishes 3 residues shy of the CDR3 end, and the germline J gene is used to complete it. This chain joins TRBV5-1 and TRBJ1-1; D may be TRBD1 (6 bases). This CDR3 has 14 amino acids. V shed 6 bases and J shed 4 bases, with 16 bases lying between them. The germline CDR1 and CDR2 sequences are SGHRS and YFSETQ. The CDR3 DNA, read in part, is TGCGCCAGCACCGCGGGTAGAGGGGGCACTGAA. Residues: CASTAGRGGTE. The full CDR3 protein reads CASTAGRGGTEAFF.

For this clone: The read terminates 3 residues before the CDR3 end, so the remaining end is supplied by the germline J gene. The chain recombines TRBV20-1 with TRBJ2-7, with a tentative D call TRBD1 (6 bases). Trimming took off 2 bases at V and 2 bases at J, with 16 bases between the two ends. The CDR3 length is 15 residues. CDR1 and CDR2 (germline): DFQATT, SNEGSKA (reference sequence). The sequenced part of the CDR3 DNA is TGCAGTGCTAGAATTCCGGGACATCACCCCTACGAG. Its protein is CSARIPGHHPYE. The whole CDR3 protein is CSARIPGHHPYEQYF.

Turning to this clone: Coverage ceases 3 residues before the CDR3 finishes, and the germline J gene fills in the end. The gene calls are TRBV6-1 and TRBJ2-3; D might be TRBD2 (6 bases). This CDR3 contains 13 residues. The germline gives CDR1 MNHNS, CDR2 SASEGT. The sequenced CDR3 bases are TGTGCCAGCAGTGAATGGGCGGGGCGGCCG. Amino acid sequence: CASSEWAGRP. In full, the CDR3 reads CASSEWAGRPQYF.

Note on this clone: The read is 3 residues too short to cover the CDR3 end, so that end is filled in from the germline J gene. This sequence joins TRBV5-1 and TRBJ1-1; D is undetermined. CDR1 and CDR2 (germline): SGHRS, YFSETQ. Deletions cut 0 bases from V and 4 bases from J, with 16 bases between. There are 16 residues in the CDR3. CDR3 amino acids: CASSLGSASAGTEAFF. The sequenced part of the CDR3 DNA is TGCGCCAGCAGCTTGGGCAGTGCTTCGGCGGGCACTGAA. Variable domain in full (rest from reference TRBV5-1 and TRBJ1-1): KAGVTQTPRYLIKTRGQQVTLSCSPISGHRSVSWYQQTPGQGLQFLFEYFSETQRNKGNFPGRFSGRQFSNSRSEMNVSTLELGDSALYLCASSLGSASAGTEAFFGQGTRLTVV.

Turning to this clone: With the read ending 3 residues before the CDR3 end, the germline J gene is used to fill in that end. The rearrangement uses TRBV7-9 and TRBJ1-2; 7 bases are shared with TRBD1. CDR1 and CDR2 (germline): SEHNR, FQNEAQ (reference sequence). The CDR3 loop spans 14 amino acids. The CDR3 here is CASSLGQGVYDYTF. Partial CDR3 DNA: TGTGCCAGCAGCTTAGGACAGGGAGTCTACGAC.

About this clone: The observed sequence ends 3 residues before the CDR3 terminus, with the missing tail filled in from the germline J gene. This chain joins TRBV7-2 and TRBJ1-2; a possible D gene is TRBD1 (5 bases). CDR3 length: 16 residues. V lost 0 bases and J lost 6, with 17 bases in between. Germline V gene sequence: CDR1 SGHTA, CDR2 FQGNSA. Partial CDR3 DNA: TGTGCCAGCAGCTTAGCGAGGTCGGGGGGTGAAGATGGC. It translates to CASSLARSGGEDG. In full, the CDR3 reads CASSLARSGGEDGYTF.

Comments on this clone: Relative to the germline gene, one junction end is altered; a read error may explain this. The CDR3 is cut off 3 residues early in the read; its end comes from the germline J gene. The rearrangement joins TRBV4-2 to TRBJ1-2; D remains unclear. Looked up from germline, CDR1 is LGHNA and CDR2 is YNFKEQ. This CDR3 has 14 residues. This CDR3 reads CASSQDEAVYGYTF. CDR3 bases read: TGCGCCAGCAGCCAAGACGAGGCCGTCTATGGC.

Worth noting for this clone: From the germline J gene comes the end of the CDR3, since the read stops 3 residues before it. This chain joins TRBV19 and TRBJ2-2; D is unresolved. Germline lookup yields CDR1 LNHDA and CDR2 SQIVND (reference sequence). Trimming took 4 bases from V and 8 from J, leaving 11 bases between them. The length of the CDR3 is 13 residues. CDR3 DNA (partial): TGTGCCAGTAGTACCCAGTCTAGGGGGGAG. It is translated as CASSTQSRGE. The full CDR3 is CASSTQSRGELFF.

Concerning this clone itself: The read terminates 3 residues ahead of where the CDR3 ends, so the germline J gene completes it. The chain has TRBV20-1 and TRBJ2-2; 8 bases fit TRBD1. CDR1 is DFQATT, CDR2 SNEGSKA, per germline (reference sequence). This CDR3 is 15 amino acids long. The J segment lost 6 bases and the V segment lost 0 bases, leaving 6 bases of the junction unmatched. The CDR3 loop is CSARDSDREAGELFF. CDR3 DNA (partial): TGCAGTGCTAGAGACTCGGACAGGGAGGCCGGGGAG.

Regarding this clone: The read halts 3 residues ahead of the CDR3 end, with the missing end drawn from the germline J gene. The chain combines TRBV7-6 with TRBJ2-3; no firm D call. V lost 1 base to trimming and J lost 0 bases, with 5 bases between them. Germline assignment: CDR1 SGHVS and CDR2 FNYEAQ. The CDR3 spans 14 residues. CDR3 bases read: TGTGCCAGCAGCTTAGTTCCTAGCACAGATACG. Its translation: CASSLVPSTDT. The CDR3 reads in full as CASSLVPSTDTQYF.

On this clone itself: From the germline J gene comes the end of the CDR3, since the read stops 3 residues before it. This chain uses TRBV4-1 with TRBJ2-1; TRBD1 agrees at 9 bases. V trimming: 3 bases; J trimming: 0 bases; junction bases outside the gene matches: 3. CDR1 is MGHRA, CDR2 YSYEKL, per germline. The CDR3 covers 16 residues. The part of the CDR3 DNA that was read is TGCGCCAGCAGCCAGGGACAGGGACTCTCCTACAATGAG. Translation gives CASSQGQGLSYNE. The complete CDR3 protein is CASSQGQGLSYNEQFF.

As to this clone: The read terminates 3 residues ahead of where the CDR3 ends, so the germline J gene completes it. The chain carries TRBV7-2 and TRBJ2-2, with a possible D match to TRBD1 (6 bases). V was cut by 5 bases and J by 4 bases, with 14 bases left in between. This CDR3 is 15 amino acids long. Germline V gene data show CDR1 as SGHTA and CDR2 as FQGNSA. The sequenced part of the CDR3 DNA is TGTGCCAGCAGCACCGGGACACTGGGCACCGGGGAG. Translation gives CASSTGTLGTGE. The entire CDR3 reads CASSTGTLGTGELFF.

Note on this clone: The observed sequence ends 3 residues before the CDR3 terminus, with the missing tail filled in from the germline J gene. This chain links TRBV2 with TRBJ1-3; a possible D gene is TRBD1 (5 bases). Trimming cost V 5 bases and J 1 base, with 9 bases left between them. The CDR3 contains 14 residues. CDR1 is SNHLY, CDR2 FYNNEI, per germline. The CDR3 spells CASSQGPSGNTIYF. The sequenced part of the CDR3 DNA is TGTGCCAGCAGTCAGGGTCCTTCTGGAAACACC. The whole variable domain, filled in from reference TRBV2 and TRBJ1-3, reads EPEVTQTPSHQVTQMGQEVILRCVPISNHLYFYWYRQILGQKVEFLVSFYNNEISEKSEIFDDQFSVERPDGSNFTLKIRSTKLEDSAMYFCASSQGPSGNTIYFGEGSWLTVV.

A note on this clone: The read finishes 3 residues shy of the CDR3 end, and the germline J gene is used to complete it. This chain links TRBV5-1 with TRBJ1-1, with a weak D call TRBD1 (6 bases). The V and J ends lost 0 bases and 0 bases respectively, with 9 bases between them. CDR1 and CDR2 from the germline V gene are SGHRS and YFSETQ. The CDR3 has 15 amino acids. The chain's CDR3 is CASSLGGQLNTEAFF. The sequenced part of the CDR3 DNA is TGCGCCAGCAGCTTGGGTGGACAGCTGAACACTGAA.

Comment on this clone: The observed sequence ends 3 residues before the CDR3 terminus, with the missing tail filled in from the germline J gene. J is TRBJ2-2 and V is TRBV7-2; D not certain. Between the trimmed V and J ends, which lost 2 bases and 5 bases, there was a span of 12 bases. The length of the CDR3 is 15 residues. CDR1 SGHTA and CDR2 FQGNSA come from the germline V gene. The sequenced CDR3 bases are TGTGCCAGCAGCTTAAACAGCTATGAGACCGGGGAG. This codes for CASSLNSYETGE. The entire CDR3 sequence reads CASSLNSYETGELFF.

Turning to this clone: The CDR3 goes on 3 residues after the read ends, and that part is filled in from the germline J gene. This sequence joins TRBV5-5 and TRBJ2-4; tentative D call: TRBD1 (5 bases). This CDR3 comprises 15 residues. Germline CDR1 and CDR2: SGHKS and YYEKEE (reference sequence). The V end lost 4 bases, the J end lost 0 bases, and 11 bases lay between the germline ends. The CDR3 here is CASSKIGVAKNIQYF. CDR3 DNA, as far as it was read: TGTGCCAGCAGCAAGATAGGGGTAGCCAAAAACATT. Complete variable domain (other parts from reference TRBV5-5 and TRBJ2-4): DAGVTQSPTHLIKTRGQQVTLRCSPISGHKSVSWYQQVLGQGPQFIFQYYEKEERGRGNFPDRFSARQFPNYSSELNVNALLLGDSALYLCASSKIGVAKNIQYFGAGTRLSVL.

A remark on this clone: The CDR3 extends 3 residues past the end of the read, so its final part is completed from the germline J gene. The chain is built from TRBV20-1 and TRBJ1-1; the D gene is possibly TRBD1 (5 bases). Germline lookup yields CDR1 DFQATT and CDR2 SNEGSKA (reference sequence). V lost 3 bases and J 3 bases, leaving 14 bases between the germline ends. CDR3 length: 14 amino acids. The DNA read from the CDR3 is TGCAGTGCTAGCAGCAGGGCTCGAGACACTGAA. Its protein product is CSASSRARDTE. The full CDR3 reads CSASSRARDTEAFF.

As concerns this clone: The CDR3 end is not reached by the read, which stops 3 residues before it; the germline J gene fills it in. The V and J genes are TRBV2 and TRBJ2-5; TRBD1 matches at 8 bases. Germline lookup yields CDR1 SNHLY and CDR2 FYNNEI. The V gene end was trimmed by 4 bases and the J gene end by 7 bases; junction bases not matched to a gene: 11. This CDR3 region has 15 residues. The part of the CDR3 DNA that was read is TGTGCCAGCAGTGGGGGGACAGGAGGCCGGGGGACC. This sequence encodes CASSGGTGGRGT. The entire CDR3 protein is CASSGGTGGRGTQYF. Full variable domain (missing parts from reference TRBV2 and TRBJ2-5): EPEVTQTPSHQVTQMGQEVILRCVPISNHLYFYWYRQILGQKVEFLVSFYNNEISEKSEIFDDQFSVERPDGSNFTLKIRSTKLEDSAMYFCASSGGTGGRGTQYFGPGTRLLVL.

Here the CDR3 reads CASSLVVRGNRGYTF. The sequenced part of the CDR3 DNA is TGTGCCAGCAGTTTAGTGGTCAGGGGAAATCGGGGC. The gene calls are TRBV28 and TRBJ1-2; tentatively, D is TRBD1 (6 bases). The CDR3 end falls 3 residues outside the read, so it is completed with the germline J gene. Germline V lookup: CDR1 MDHEN, CDR2 SYDVKM. The length of the CDR3 is 15 residues.

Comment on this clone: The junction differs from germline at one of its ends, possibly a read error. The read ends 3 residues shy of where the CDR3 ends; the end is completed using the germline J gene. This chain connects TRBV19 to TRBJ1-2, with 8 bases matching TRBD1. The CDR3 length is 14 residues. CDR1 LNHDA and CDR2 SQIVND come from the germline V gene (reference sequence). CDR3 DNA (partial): TGTGCTAGTACCCCGACAGGGGCAATGGGAGGC. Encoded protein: CASTPTGAMGG. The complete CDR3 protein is CASTPTGAMGGYTF.

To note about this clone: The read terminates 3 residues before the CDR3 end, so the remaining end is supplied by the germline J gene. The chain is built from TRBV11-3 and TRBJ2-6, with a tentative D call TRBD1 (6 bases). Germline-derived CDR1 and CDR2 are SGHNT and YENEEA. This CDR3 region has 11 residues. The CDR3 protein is CASRMGDILTF. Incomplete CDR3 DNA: TGTGCCAGCAGGATGGGGGACATC.

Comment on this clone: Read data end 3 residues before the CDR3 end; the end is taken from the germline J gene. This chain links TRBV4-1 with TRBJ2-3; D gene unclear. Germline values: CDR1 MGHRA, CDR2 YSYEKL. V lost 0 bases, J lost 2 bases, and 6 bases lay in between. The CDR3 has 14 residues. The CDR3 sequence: CASSQDPLTDTQYF. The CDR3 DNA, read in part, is TGCGCCAGCAGCCAAGACCCCCTCACAGATACG.

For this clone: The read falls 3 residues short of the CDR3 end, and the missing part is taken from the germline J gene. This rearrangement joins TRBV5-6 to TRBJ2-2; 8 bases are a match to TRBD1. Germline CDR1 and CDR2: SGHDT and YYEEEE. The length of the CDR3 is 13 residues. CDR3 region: CASSGLQGEKLFF. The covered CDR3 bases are TGTGCCAGCAGCGGGCTACAGGGGGAAAAG.

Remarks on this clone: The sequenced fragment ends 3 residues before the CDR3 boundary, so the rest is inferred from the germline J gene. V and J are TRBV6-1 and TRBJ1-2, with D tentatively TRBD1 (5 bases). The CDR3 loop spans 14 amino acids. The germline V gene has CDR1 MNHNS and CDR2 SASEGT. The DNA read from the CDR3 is TGTGCCAGCAGTGAAACCAGGGATCGGTTCGGC. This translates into CASSETRDRFG. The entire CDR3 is CASSETRDRFGYTF.

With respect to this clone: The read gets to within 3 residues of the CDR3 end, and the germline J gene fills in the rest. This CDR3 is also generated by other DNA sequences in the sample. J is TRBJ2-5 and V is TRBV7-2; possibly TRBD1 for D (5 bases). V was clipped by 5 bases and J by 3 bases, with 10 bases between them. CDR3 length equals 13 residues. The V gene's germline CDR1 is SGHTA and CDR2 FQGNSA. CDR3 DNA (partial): TGTGCCAGCAGCCCCGACAGAAAAGAGACC. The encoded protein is CASSPDRKET. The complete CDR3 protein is CASSPDRKETQYF.

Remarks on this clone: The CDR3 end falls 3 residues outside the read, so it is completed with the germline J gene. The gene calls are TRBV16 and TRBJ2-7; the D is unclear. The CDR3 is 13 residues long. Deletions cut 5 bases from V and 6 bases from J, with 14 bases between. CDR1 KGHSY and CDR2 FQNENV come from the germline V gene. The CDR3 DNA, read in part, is TGTGCCAGCAGCTCCTCTCCAACGGGCGAG. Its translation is CASSSSPTGE. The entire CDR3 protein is CASSSSPTGEQYF.

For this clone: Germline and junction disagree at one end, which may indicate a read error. The CDR3 reads CASSLGWRDSKSPLHF. CDR3 bases read: TGTGCTAGCAGCCTGGGTTGGAGAGACTCTAAGTCACCC. The chain has TRBV7-7 and TRBJ1-6; D uncertain. The read stops 3 residues short of the end of the CDR3; the missing end is completed from the germline J gene. Germline CDR1 SSHAT, CDR2 FNYEAQ (reference sequence). The CDR3 extends over 16 amino acids.

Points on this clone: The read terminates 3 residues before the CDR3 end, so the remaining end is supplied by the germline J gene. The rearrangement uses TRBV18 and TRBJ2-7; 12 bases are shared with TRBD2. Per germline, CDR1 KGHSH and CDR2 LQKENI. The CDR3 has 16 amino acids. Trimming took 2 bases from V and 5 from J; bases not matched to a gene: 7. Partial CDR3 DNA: TGTGCCAGCTCACCAGATCTAGCGGGAGGGGGCAACGAG. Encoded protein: CASSPDLAGGGNE. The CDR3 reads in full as CASSPDLAGGGNEQYF.